This entry is about one T cell receptor beta chain. A sample-barcoded 5' primer and a J-beta primer mix were used in a second PCR of roughly 6 to 11 cycles. TCRdb used MiXCR to reprocess the 5' RACE reads, holding one entry per CDR3 protein. The table has approximately 820,000 distinct CDR3 sequences, around two fifths seen once. The data were taken from a study of blood T cells in healthy people across ages. Sample: blood. This receptor was taken from a man aged 55 to 69 in good health.

Here the CDR3 DNA reads TGTGCCAGCAGTCTTGAGACAGACTACGAGCAGTACTTC. This translates into CASSLETDYEQYF. J is TRBJ2-5 and V is TRBV27; a weak D match, TRBD1 (5 bases). The tail of the sequence fits TRBJ2-7 better, so the J call may be wrong. Per the germline V gene, CDR1 is MNHEY and CDR2 is SMNVEV (reference sequence). This CDR3 is built from 13 residues.